This TCR beta chain comes out of a study of T cell responses to AZD1222 COVID-19 vaccine. Study-level findings and limits: Among those given AZD1222, only 5 to 7 were seropositive at baseline. Only after the peak T cell response were repertoires sampled. Reports indicate that nearly half of spike-specific TCRs are directed at unmutated variant regions. Following two doses of AZD1222, Spike-specific TCR breadth and depth rose.

TCRdb's table, derived via immunoSEQ multiplex PCR, lists solely in-frame clones and lacks some. The sample includes about 160,000 clones, 85% to 90% seen only once; the top ten take 5.5%. V was clipped by 0 bases and J by 9 bases, with 8 bases between them. CDR1 and CDR2 (germline): MNHEY, SMNVEV (reference sequence). This CDR3 comprises 12 residues. Notes on this clone: What it recognizes is unknown.

This clonotype originated in an adult in good health. The sample in question was peripheral blood, obtained on day 0 of AZD1222 vaccination. The chain couples TRBV27 to TRBJ1-1; tentatively, D is TRBD1 (5 bases). This CDR3 is CASSLSGGKAFF. The CDR3 bases are TGTGCCAGCAGTTTATCCGGGGGGAAAGCTTTCTTT.